This T cell receptor beta chain was captured in a study of T cell changes during pregnancy in multiple sclerosis. Profiling relied on immunoSEQ multiplex PCR, and the TCRdb table lists in-frame clones only, not all of them. The data hold about 79,000 clones, with 85% to 95% observed a single time. This clone was seen a single time. V lost 1 base and J lost 5; bases outside the gene matches: 7. The germline gives CDR1 MGHRA, CDR2 YSYEKL. CDR3 length: 17 amino acids. This receptor was identified in a female donor with multiple sclerosis, enrolled in a pregnancy study. The V call is TRBV4-1, the J call TRBJ2-3, with 12 bases matching TRBD2. Here the sequenced sample was CD4+ T cells from peripheral blood mononuclear cells, taken in the second trimester of pregnancy. CDR3 bases: TGCGCCAGCAGCCAAGGGTCTAGCGGGAGGGCCGGAGATACGCAGTATTTT. It is translated as CASSQGSSGRAGDTQYF.